The 29 T cell receptor beta chains below were found in one sample sequenced in a study of glioma-infiltrating T cells after dendritic cell vaccination. The time point denotes: after dendritic cell vaccination, including at tumor progression/relapse. Assay: immunoSEQ multiplex PCR; the TCRdb copy retains only in-frame clones and omits some. The sample lists fewer than 85,000 clones, around 86% occurring once. Sequencing was performed on blood, taken after dendritic cell vaccination. The receptor set was obtained from a human donor with glioblastoma.

The rearrangement uses TRBV6-5 and TRBJ1-1; perhaps TRBD1 as D (6 bases). This CDR3 spans 13 amino acids. V was trimmed by 6 bases and J by 6 bases, leaving 14 bases between them. Germline CDR1 reads MNHEY; CDR2 reads SVGAGI. The CDR3 loop reads CASRPPRGAEAFF. The DNA for the CDR3 is TGTGCCAGCAGACCACCCAGGGGTGCTGAAGCTTTCTTT.

With respect to this clone: A junction boundary mismatches the germline segment, possibly from a read error. The same CDR3 is also encoded by other DNA sequences in this sample. This chain joins TRBV5-1 and TRBJ1-5; unclear D gene. CDR3 size: 15 residues. The germline CDR1 and CDR2 sequences are SGHRS and YFSETQ. This chain's CDR3 is CASSLASGSNQPQHF. The CDR3 bases are TGCGCCAGCAGCTTGGCAAGCGGTAGCAATCAGCCCCAGCACTTT.

The V call is TRBV11-3, the J call TRBJ1-1; TRBD1 might be the D (6 bases). Between the trimmed V and J ends, which lost 1 base and 1 base, there was a span of 7 bases. The CDR3 contains 14 residues. Germline CDR1 SGHNT, CDR2 YENEEA. As DNA, the CDR3 is TGTGCCAGCAGCTTAGGACAGGCGAACACTGAAGCTTTCTTT. Protein sequence: CASSLGQANTEAFF.

This chain connects TRBV6-1 to TRBJ1-2, with TRBD1 matching 9 bases. The CDR3 contains 14 residues. CDR1 is MNHNS and CDR2 is SASEGT in the germline V gene. V shed 6 bases and J 3 bases; nucleotides not matched to a gene: 5. The CDR3 DNA reads as TGTGCCAGCAGAAGGACAGGGGTAGACTATGGCTACACCTTC. Amino acid sequence: CASRRTGVDYGYTF.

The chain carries TRBV30 and TRBJ1-1; D uncertain. This CDR3 has 14 residues. V was clipped by 8 bases and J by 2 bases, with 18 bases between them. CDR1 is GTSNPN and CDR2 is SVGIG in the germline V gene (reference sequence). CDR3 amino acids: CARDPGSVNTEAFF. The CDR3 nucleotides are TGTGCCCGCGACCCGGGAAGTGTAAACACTGAAGCTTTCTTT.

The rearrangement links TRBV5-1 to TRBJ2-3; D might be TRBD1 (6 bases). The germline CDR1 and CDR2 sequences are SGHRS and YFSETQ. The CDR3 covers 14 residues. Trimming shortened V by 4 bases and J by 2 bases, and 11 bases separated the two germline ends. The CDR3 DNA follows: TGCGCCAGCAGCCAAGGACAGACCACAGATACGCAGTATTTT. It encodes CASSQGQTTDTQYF. Full variable domain (remainder filled in from reference TRBV5-1 and TRBJ2-3): KAGVTQTPRYLIKTRGQQVTLSCSPISGHRSVSWYQQTPGQGLQFLFEYFSETQRNKGNFPGRFSGRQFSNSRSEMNVSTLELGDSALYLCASSQGQTTDTQYFGPGTRLTVL.

V usage is TRBV9 and J usage is TRBJ1-3; D remains unclear. This CDR3 is built from 13 residues. Looked up from germline, CDR1 is SGDLS and CDR2 is YYNGEE. The ends were cut back, 4 bases at V and 5 bases at J, with 10 bases in the middle. The chain's CDR3 is CASSPTERNTIYF. The CDR3 DNA sequence: TGTGCCAGCAGCCCGACTGAGAGAAACACCATATATTTT.

For the CDR3, the DNA is TGTGCCAGCAGTGTCCTAGCGGGACGGACCGGGGAGCTGTTTTTT. Translated: CASSVLAGRTGELFF. J is TRBJ2-2 and V is TRBV25-1; 9 positions match TRBD2. V lost 4 bases and J lost 5; bases outside the gene matches: 5. The CDR3 runs to 15 residues. CDR1 is MGHDK, CDR2 SYGVNS, per germline. Supplemented by reference TRBV25-1 and TRBJ2-2, the full variable domain reads EADIYQTPRYLVIGTGKKITLECSQTMGHDKMYWYQQDPGMELHLIHYSYGVNSTEKGDLSSESTVSRIRTEHFPLTLESARPSHTSQYLCASSVLAGRTGELFFGEGSRLTVL.

This chain uses TRBV10-3 with TRBJ1-1; 7 bases align to TRBD1. The V gene end was trimmed by 11 bases and the J gene end by 4 bases; junction bases not matched to a gene: 7. The CDR3 is 12 amino acids. Germline V lookup: CDR1 ENHRY, CDR2 SYGVKD. Here the CDR3 DNA reads TGTGCCGCGCGACAGGGAGGCACTGAAGCTTTCTTT. Amino acid sequence: CAARQGGTEAFF.

CDR3 in amino acids: CASSLDRVGGYTF. In nucleotides, the CDR3 is TGTGCCAGCAGCCTGGACAGGGTGGGTGGCTACACCTTC. This rearrangement joins TRBV9 to TRBJ1-2; TRBD1 matches 8 bases. The V gene's germline CDR1 is SGDLS and CDR2 YYNGEE. The CDR3 consists of 13 residues. V lost 4 bases to trimming and J lost 7 bases; unmatched junction nucleotides: 6.

This clone came up a few times. The CDR3, as DNA: TGTGCCAGCAGTGTACAGGGGGCGAGTGAAAAACTGTTTTTT. It translates to CASSVQGASEKLFF. The J gene is TRBJ1-4, the V gene TRBV6-1, with 9 positions matching TRBD1. Trimming removed 4 bases from V and 7 bases from J; junction bases left unmatched: 4. Germline V gene sequence: CDR1 MNHNS, CDR2 SASEGT. The CDR3 runs to 14 residues.

This clone was seen a handful of times. V gene TRBV19 combines with J gene TRBJ2-7; 7 positions agree with TRBD2. J was trimmed by 5 bases and V by 8 bases; bases with no gene match: 3. This CDR3 comprises 11 residues. Germline loops: CDR1 LNHDA, CDR2 SQIVND (reference sequence). In nucleotides, the CDR3 is TGTGCCAGTGGGGAGGGCGACGAGCAGTACTTC. The encoded protein is CASGEGDEQYF.

The gene calls are TRBV28 and TRBJ1-2; tentatively, D is TRBD1 (6 bases). The CDR3 is 14 residues long. Looked up from germline, CDR1 is MDHEN and CDR2 is SYDVKM. V was clipped by 4 bases and J by 0 bases, with 9 bases between them. Here the CDR3 reads CASSWDIPNYGYTF. The CDR3 bases are TGTGCCAGCAGTTGGGACATTCCTAACTATGGCTACACCTTC.

The sample holds a few counts of this clone. V gene TRBV11-3 combines with J gene TRBJ2-2; possibly TRBD2 for D (6 bases). This CDR3 region has 16 residues. Germline CDR1 SGHNT, CDR2 YENEEA. The V gene lost 7 bases and the J gene lost 0 bases, with 15 bases spanning the gap. CDR3 nucleotide sequence: TGTGCCAGCAACCTAGGTGGCGGGACGAACACCGGGGAGCTGTTTTTT. Residues: CASNLGGGTNTGELFF.

This chain links TRBV9 with TRBJ2-3; unclear D gene. The CDR3 sequence is 12 residues long. CDR1 and CDR2 from the germline V gene are SGDLS and YYNGEE. V lost 4 bases and J 6 bases, leaving 9 bases between the germline ends. The chain's CDR3 is CASSTALDTQYF. Here the CDR3 DNA reads TGTGCCAGCAGCACTGCGTTGGATACGCAGTATTTT.

The V call is TRBV25-1, the J call TRBJ2-7; 8 positions agree with TRBD1. V was clipped by 3 bases and J by 4 bases; unmatched bases: 5. The CDR3 runs 14 residues. Germline CDR1 is MGHDK and CDR2 is SYGVNS. This chain's CDR3 is CASSDGQGEYEQYF. For the CDR3, the DNA is TGTGCCAGCAGTGATGGACAGGGAGAGTACGAGCAGTACTTC.

The rearrangement links TRBV29-1 to TRBJ2-3, with D possibly being TRBD2 (6 bases). Trimming left V 4 bases short and J 2 bases short, with 10 bases between. The CDR3 loop spans 13 amino acids. Germline CDR1 and CDR2: SQVTM and ANQGSEA. CDR3 sequence (DNA): TGCAGCGTTGTGGGCGGGAACACAGATACGCAGTATTTT. This codes for CSVVGGNTDTQYF.

This chain links TRBV5-1 with TRBJ2-7; D might be TRBD2 (6 bases). Trimming stripped 2 bases from V and 3 bases from J, with 9 bases between. CDR3 length equals 13 residues. Germline loops: CDR1 SGHRS, CDR2 YFSETQ. The CDR3 sequence: CASSFAGFYEQYF. The DNA of the CDR3 is TGCGCCAGCAGCTTTGCGGGATTCTACGAGCAGTACTTC.

The chain couples TRBV5-1 to TRBJ1-4; 7 nucleotides agree with TRBD1. The J segment lost 7 bases and the V segment lost 1 base, leaving 10 bases of the junction unmatched. Germline lookup yields CDR1 SGHRS and CDR2 YFSETQ. This CDR3 has 16 residues. CDR3 in DNA: TGCGCCAGCAGCTTGTCGGGAGGGGGCGCGACTGAAAAACTGTTTTTT. It encodes CASSLSGGGATEKLFF.

The rearrangement uses TRBV7-2 and TRBJ1-5; possible D gene TRBD1, 6 bases. The ends were cut back, 1 base at V and 0 bases at J, with 13 bases in the middle. The CDR3 length is 17 residues. Germline values: CDR1 SGHTA, CDR2 FQGNSA. The CDR3 sequence: CASSLGGRSYSNQPQHF. In DNA form, the CDR3 reads TGTGCCAGCAGCTTAGGGGGGCGGTCGTATAGCAATCAGCCCCAGCATTTT.

The gene calls are TRBV5-1 and TRBJ1-6; 8 nucleotides agree with TRBD1. V was pared by 0 bases and J by 6 bases, with 2 bases of the junction left unmatched. CDR1 and CDR2 (germline): SGHRS, YFSETQ. The CDR3 is 15 amino acids. CDR3 in DNA: TGCGCCAGCAGCTTGGAAGGGACAGGTAATTCACCCCTCCACTTT. This encodes CASSLEGTGNSPLHF.

Note on this clone: The same CDR3 also results from other DNA sequences found in this sample. The rearrangement uses TRBV27 and TRBJ2-4, with TRBD2 as a possible D gene (6 bases). The CDR3 is 14 residues long. The ends were cut back, 6 bases at V and 2 bases at J, with 11 bases in the middle. The germline V gene encodes CDR1 MNHEY and CDR2 SMNVEV (reference sequence). CDR3 DNA: TGTGCCAGCAGAGGTGGGGGGTCCAAAAACATTCAGTACTTC. Translation gives CASRGGGSKNIQYF.

The CDR3 sequence: CASSFLSSGTYEQYF. DNA for the CDR3: TGTGCCAGCAGCTTTTTGTCTAGCGGTACCTACGAGCAGTACTTC. This chain links TRBV5-6 with TRBJ2-5; 7 bases map to TRBD2. Gene TRBJ2-7 matches the end of the DNA better, so the J call may be wrong. The length of the CDR3 is 15 residues. Germline CDR1 reads SGHDT; CDR2 reads YYEEEE.

The V gene is TRBV5-1, the J gene TRBJ1-1, with D possibly being TRBD1 (6 bases). CDR1 and CDR2 (germline): SGHRS, YFSETQ. CDR3 length: 16 residues. V was pared by 4 bases and J by 1 base, with 17 bases between. CDR3 DNA: TGCGCCAGCAGCCTCTGGGGGGGCGGGGGGAACACTGAAGCTTTCTTT. Its translation is CASSLWGGGGNTEAFF.

DNA for the CDR3: TGTGCCAGCAGTGATACCTTAGCGGGGGGCCCCTACAATGAGCAGTTCTTC. It yields the protein CASSDTLAGGPYNEQFF. V gene TRBV6-1 combines with J gene TRBJ2-1; 10 nucleotides align to TRBD2. CDR3 length: 17 residues. Trimming cost V 3 bases and J 2 bases; bases outside gene matches: 7. Germline V gives CDR1 MNHNS, CDR2 SASEGT.

This clone was observed a few times. The rearrangement uses TRBV29-1 and TRBJ1-2, with a possible D match to TRBD1 (6 bases). In germline, CDR1 is SQVTM, CDR2 ANQGSEA. Between the trimmed V and J ends, which lost 5 bases and 7 bases, there was a span of 11 bases. The CDR3 runs to 11 residues. The CDR3 protein is CSVYRAGGYTF. CDR3 bases: TGCAGCGTTTACAGGGCTGGTGGCTACACCTTC. The full variable domain, with the rest looked up from reference TRBV29-1 and TRBJ1-2, is SAVISQKPSRDICQRGTSLTIQCQVDSQVTMMFWYRQQPGQSLTLIATANQGSEATYESGFVIDKFPISRPNLTFSTLTVSNMSPEDSSIYLCSVYRAGGYTFGSGTRLTVV.

The chain employs TRBV6-5 and TRBJ1-2, with 7 bases lining up with TRBD1. Per the germline V gene, CDR1 is MNHEY and CDR2 is SVGAGI. This CDR3 is built from 14 residues. V shed 5 bases, J shed 7 bases, and the junction held 10 bases outside the gene matches. This CDR3 is CASSPIPDRPGYTF. CDR3 DNA: TGTGCCAGCAGTCCGATTCCGGACAGGCCTGGCTACACCTTC.

The V and J genes are TRBV5-5 and TRBJ2-5, with a tentative D call TRBD2 (6 bases). Trimming stripped 0 bases from V and 5 bases from J, with 11 bases between. CDR3 length equals 14 residues. CDR1 is SGHKS, CDR2 YYEKEE, per germline (reference sequence). This CDR3 reads CASSLAGVEETQYF. The CDR3 nucleotides read TGTGCCAGCAGCTTGGCGGGAGTCGAGGAGACCCAGTACTTC.

The J gene is TRBJ1-1, the V gene TRBV7-9; tentative D call: TRBD1 (5 bases). Looked up from germline, CDR1 is SEHNR and CDR2 is FQNEAQ (reference sequence). The CDR3 extends over 14 amino acids. The V end was cut by 5 bases, the J end by 0 bases, with 10 bases between. CDR3 in DNA: TGTGCCAGCAGCCGGGGACTAATGAACACTGAAGCTTTCTTT. This gives the protein CASSRGLMNTEAFF.